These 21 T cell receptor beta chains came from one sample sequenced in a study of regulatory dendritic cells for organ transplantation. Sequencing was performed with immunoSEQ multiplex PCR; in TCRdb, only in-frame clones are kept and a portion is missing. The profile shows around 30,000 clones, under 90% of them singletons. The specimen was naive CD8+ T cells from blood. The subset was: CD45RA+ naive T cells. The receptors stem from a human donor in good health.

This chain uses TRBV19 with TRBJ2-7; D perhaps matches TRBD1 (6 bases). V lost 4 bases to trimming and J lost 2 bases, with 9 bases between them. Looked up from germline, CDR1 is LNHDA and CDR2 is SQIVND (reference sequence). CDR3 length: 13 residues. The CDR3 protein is CASSTGHTYEQYF. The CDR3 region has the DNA TGTGCCAGTAGTACGGGACATACCTACGAGCAGTACTTC.

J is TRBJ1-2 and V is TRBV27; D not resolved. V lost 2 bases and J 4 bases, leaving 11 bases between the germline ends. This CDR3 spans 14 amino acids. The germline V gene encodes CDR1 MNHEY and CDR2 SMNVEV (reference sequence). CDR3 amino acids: CASSLGGATYGYTF. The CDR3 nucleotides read TGTGCCAGCAGTTTAGGCGGAGCTACCTATGGCTACACCTTC.

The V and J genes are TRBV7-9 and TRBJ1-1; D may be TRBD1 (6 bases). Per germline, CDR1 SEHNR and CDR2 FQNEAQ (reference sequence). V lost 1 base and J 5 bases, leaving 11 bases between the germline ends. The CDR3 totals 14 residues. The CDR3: CASSLGLRGTEAFF. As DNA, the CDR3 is TGTGCCAGCAGCTTAGGTCTGAGGGGGACTGAAGCTTTCTTT. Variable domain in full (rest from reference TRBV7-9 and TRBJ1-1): DTGVSQNPRHKITKRGQNVTFRCDPISEHNRLYWYRQTLGQGPEFLTYFQNEAQLEKSRLLSDRFSAERPKGSFSTLEIQRTEQGDSAMYLCASSLGLRGTEAFFGQGTRLTVV.

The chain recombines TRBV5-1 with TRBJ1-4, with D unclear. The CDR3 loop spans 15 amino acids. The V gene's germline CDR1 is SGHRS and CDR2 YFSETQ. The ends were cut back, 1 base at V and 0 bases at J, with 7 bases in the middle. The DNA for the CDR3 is TGCGCCAGCAGCTTGTTGGACTCAACTAATGAAAAACTGTTTTTT. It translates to CASSLLDSTNEKLFF.

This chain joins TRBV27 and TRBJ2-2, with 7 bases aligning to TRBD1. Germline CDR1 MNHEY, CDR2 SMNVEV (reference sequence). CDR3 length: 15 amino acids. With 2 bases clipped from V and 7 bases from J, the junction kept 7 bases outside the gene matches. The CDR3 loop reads CASSLTGAWGGELFF. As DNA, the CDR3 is TGTGCCAGCAGTTTAACAGGGGCATGGGGCGGGGAGCTGTTTTTT.

The CDR3 sequence: CASRTQSMNTEAFF. The CDR3 DNA reads TGTGCCAGCAGGACACAGAGCATGAACACTGAAGCTTTCTTT. This chain connects TRBV6-1 to TRBJ1-1, with no clear D. This CDR3 comprises 14 residues. Trimming stripped 6 bases from V and 0 bases from J, with 11 bases between. Germline CDR1 is MNHNS and CDR2 is SASEGT.

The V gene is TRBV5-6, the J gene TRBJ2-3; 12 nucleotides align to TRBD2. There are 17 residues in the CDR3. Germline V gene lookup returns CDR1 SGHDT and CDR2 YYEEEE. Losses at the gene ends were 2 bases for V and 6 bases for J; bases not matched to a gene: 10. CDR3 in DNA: TGTGCCAGCAGCTTTCAGGCTAGCGGGGGGGCGTCGGATACGCAGTATTTT. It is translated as CASSFQASGGASDTQYF.

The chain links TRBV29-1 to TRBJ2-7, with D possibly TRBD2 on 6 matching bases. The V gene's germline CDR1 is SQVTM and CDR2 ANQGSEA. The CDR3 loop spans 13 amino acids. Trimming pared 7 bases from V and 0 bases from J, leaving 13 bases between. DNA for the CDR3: TGCAGCGCCGAGGACGGGAGCTCCTACGAGCAGTACTTC. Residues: CSAEDGSSYEQYF.

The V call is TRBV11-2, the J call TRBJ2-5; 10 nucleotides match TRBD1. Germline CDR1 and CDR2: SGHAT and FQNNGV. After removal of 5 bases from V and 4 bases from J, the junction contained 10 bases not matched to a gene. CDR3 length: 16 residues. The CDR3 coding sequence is TGTGCCAGCAGCCCTCCAGGCCGGGACAGGGGAGAGACCCAGTACTTC. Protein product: CASSPPGRDRGETQYF.

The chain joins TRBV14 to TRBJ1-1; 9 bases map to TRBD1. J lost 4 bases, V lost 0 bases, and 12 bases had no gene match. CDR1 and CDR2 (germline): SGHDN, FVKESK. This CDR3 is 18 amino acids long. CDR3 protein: CASSQERPTGGSGTEAFF. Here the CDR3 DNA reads TGTGCCAGCAGCCAAGAAAGACCGACAGGGGGTTCGGGCACTGAAGCTTTCTTT.

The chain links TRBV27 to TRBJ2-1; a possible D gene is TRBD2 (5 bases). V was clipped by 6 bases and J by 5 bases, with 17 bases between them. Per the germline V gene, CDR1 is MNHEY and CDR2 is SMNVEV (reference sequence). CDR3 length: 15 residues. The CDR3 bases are TGTGCCAGCAGCCCCCGAGACTACCTAAACAATGAGCAGTTCTTC. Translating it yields CASSPRDYLNNEQFF.

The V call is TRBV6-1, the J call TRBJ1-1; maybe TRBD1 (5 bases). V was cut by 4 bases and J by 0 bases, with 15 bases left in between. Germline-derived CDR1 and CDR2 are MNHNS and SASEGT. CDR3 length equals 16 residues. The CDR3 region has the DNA TGTGCCAGCAGTGTCTTAGGAGGGACGGTGAACACTGAAGCTTTCTTT. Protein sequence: CASSVLGGTVNTEAFF.

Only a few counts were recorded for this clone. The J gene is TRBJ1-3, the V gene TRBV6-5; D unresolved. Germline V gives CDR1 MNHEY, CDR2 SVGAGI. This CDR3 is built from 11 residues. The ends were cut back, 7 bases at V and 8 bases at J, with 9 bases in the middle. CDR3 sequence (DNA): TGTGCCAGCATATGGGGAGACACCATATATTTT. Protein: CASIWGDTIYF.

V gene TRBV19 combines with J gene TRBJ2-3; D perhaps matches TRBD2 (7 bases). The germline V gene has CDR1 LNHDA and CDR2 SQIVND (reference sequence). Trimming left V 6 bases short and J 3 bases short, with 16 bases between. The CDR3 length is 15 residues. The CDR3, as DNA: TGTGCCAGTAGCAAGGAGGGGGGGAGGACAGATACGCAGTATTTT. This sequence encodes CASSKEGGRTDTQYF.

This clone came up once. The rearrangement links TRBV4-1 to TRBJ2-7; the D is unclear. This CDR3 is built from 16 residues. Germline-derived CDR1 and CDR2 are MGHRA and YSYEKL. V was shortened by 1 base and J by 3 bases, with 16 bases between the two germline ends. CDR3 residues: CASSQGVKNLNYEQYF. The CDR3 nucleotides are TGCGCCAGCAGCCAAGGTGTAAAGAACCTAAACTACGAGCAGTACTTC.

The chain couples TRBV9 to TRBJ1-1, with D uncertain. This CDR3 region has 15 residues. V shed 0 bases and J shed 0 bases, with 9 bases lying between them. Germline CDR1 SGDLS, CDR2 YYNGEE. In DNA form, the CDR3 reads TGTGCCAGCAGCGTAGTCGGGAATATGAACACTGAAGCTTTCTTT. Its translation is CASSVVGNMNTEAFF.

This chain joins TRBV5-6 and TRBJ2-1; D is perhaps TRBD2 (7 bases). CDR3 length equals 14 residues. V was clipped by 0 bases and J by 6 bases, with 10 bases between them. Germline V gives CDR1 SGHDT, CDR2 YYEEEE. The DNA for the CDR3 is TGTGCCAGCAGCTTGGGGGGGGGCCCCAATGAGCAGTTCTTC. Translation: CASSLGGGPNEQFF.

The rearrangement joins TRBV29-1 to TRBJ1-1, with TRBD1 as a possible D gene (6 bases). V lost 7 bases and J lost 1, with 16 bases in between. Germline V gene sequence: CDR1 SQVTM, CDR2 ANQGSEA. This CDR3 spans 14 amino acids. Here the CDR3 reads CSGGRVGKNTEAFF. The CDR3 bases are TGCAGCGGGGGGCGCGTTGGTAAGAACACTGAAGCTTTCTTT.

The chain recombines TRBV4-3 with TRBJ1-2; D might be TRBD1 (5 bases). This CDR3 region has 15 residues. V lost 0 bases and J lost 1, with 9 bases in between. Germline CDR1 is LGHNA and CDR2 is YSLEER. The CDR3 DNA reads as TGCGCCAGCAGCCAAGATCGGGGGGGTAACTATGGCTACACCTTC. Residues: CASSQDRGGNYGYTF.

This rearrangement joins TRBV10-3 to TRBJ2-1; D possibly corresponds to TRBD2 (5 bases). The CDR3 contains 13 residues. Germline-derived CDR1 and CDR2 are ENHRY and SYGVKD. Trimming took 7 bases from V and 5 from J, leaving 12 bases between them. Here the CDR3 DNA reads TGTGCCATCAAACGGGGTGGGGACAATGAGCAGTTCTTC. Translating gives CAIKRGGDNEQFF.

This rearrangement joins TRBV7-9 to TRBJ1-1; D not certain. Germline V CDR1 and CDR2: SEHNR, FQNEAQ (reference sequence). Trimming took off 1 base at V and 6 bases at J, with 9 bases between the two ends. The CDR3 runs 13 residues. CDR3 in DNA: TGTGCCAGCAGCTTAGTGGGGAGACCTGAAGCTTTCTTT. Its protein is CASSLVGRPEAFF.